This T cell receptor (beta chain) was sequenced in a study of shared clonotypes between healthy human individuals (dated by TCRdb to 2018 to 2021). A note on the overall study: The cohort included three men and a couple of women between 18 and 49 years of age. For each donor, CD4 naive and CD4 memory were each run on three plates, CD8 naive on two plates, and CD8 memory on one plate. The study deeply sequenced blood TCR repertoires of roughly five healthy adults to estimate repertoire size and the extent of clonotype sharing between individuals. To increase sequencing depth and limit assay-specific biases, TCR repertoire library preparation and sequencing were carried out by different laboratories using diverse techniques. Per donor, leukapheresis produced somewhere between about 0.85 and 10 billion PBMCs. Overall results and qualifications from the work: Pairwise subsampling indicated that sequencing depth was expected to affect the degree of clonotype sharing among donors. Even with the large sequencing depth, rarefaction of the sorted-subset datasets indicated that sequencing was incomplete. Sharing across several donors was observed for roughly 5% of naive CD4, 3.5% of naive CD8, 2% to 2.5% of memory CD4, and roughly 0.4% of memory CD8 clonotypes. Only blood was sampled, and tissue TCR repertoires likely differ from those in blood. Because the study included a small number of donors, the genetic and exposure-history diversity represented was limited. Higher generation probabilities were observed for clonotypes shared by all four sorted-subset donors than for non-shared clonotypes. Naive subsets generally had larger estimated clonotype richness than memory subsets.

Details on this clone: This receptor's antigen is unknown. Base qualities were left out, and no much larger clone turns up one base away.

TCR CDR3 regions were amplified from genomic DNA by multiplex PCR using the deep immunoSEQ assay. Genomic DNA extracted from each cell subset was distributed evenly over all wells of several immunoSEQ 96-well plates, and each plate served as one replicate. For sorted subsets, each replicate PCR was loaded with 200 ng genomic DNA, equivalent to roughly 30,000 T cell genomes. Purified libraries were quantified with a Qubit 3.0 fluorometer, sized on a Bioanalyzer 2100, and re-quantified with the KAPA Library Quantification kit. Each immunoSEQ 96-well plate was sequenced on its own single-read 150-cycle Illumina NextSeq 550 flow cell. Under the source paper's analysis protocol: Because the immunoSEQ output included only junctional sequences and no quality scores, the filtering could not be the same as the filtering used for full-length reads. Sequences were annotated with PyIR, a Python wrapper for IgBLAST v1.9, and V/J genes and CDR3 were assigned using IMGT germline references. Reads were filtered out if the reads had weak V/J assignments (E-value above 1e-6), no CDR3, stop codons, out-of-frame junctions, or ambiguous translated residues. V3J clonotypes were defined as sequences sharing the same inferred V gene, J gene, and CDR3 amino acid sequence. To compute the percentage overlap between repertoires, the number of shared unique clonotypes was divided by the size of the smaller repertoire. Three approaches were used to assess repertoire richness: RTK rarefaction, the Chao1 estimator, and Recon v2.1 estimates of unobserved clonotypes. Generation probabilities for all TCRbeta clonotypes obtained by the gDNA method from a few donors were computed using OLGA. What TCRdb holds here is the immuneACCESS table cut down to in-frame rearrangements. Part of the clones is not present; checked against another copy, under half of the missing clones reflect an unresolved V gene, and the others are unexplained. That table is the source of V, J and clone size, and D and trimming were worked out from the DNA. For this sample there are about 2.5 million clones; 92% appear just once. Approximately 0.41% of the sample is held by the ten biggest clonotypes.

The donors were healthy, HIV-negative adults with no recently reported acute infections or vaccinations. Only Caucasian adults living in Nashville, Tennessee, USA were represented among the donors. Magnetic negative selection was used to enrich CD4+ T cells, after which naive cells were positively selected on CD45RA and the negative fraction became the memory subset. Blood was collected by leukapheresis, and PBMCs were isolated by Ficoll-Histopaque density gradient centrifugation and then cryopreserved in liquid nitrogen vapor phase. Analytical flow cytometry was used to check the purity and quantity of every magnetically sorted T cell population. Genomic DNA was isolated from every sorted fraction and measured by UV absorbance on a Nanodrop 2000c. The CDR3 covers 16 residues, taking in both the cysteine and the phenylalanine. CDR3 DNA is the only sequence kept; it has 48 bases, read in frame from the first base. From a lookup of the germline V gene, CDR1 and CDR2 are SGHTA and FQGTGA. The germline V end is reduced by 1 base and the J end by 2 bases; junction bases left unmatched: 1.

The chain is made from TRBV7-3 and TRBJ2-6; the junction holds 8 bases that match TRBD1. The specimen sequenced was naive CD4+ T cells from PBMCs. In the paper's terms, the cell subset or site label means: CD45RA+ positively selected. This clonotype originated in a man between 18 and 35 years old in good health. Some clones in this sample may be carry-over from other donors' samples. The nucleotide sequence is given as TGTGCCAGCAGCTTAATGGGACAGGCTGGGGCCAACGTCCTGACTTTC. This translates into CASSLMGQAGANVLTF.